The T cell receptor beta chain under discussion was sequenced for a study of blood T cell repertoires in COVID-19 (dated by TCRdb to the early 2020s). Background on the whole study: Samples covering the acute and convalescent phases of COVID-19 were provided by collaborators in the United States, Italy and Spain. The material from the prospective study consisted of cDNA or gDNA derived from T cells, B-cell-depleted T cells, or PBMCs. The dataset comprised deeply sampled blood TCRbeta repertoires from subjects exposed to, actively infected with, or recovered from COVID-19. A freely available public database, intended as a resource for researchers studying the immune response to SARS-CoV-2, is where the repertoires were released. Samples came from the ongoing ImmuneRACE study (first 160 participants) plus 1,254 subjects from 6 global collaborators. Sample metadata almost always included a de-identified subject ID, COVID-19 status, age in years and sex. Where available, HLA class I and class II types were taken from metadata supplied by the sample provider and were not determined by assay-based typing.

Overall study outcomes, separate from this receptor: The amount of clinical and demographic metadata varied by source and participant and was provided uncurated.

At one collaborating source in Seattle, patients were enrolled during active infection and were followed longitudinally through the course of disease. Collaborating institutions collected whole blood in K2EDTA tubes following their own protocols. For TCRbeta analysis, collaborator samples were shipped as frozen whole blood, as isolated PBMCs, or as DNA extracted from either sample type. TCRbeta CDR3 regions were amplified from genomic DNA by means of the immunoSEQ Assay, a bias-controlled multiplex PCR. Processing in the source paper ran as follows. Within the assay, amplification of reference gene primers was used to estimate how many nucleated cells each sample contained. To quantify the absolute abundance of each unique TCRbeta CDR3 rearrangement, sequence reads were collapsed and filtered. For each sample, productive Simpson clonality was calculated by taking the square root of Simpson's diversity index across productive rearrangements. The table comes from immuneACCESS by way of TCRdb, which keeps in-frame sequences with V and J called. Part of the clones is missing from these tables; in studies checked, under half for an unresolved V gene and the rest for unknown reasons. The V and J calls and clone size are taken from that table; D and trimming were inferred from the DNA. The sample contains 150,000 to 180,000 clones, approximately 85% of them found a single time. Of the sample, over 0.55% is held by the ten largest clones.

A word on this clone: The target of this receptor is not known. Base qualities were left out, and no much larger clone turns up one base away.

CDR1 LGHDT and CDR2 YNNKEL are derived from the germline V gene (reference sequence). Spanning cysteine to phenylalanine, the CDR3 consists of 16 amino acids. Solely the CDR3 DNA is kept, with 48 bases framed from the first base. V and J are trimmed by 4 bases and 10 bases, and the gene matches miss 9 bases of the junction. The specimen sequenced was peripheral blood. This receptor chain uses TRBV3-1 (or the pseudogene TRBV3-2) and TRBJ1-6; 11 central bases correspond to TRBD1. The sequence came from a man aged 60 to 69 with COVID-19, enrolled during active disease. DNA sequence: TGTGCCAGCAGCCGGGAAGGGACAGGGGGTAGATCACCCCTCCACTTT. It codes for CASSREGTGGRSPLHF.